This note documents a single T cell receptor beta chain sequence. The antigen remains unidentified. The entry originates in a study of post-analysis software for immune sequencing data. The wider study: Multiple sclerosis in the patients followed relapsing-remitting, secondary progressive and progressive-relapsing courses. Study findings and constraints: TRBV segments more frequent in patients than in controls numbered several and included TRBV5-6, TRBV5-1 and TRBV20-1. In multiple sclerosis, normalized Chao1 diversity was significantly below that of controls. Batch-matched samples strongly co-clustered by F measure.

TCR beta cDNA libraries included unique molecular identifiers. Yield was roughly 500,000 cDNA molecules from around 0.96 to 9.9 million T cells. A single record per CDR3 protein comes from TCRdb applying MiXCR to the PCR reads. The sample includes some 690,000 distinct CDR3 sequences, about 27% of them seen just once. The CDR3 has 12 amino acids. Trimming stripped 4 bases from V and 7 bases from J, with 11 bases between. Germline CDR1 SGDLS, CDR2 YYNGEE. The chain is built from TRBV9 and TRBJ1-2, with a tentative D call TRBD1 (6 bases). The sequenced material came from blood. The source is a girl aged 10 to 17 with multiple sclerosis. CDR3 in DNA: TGTGCCAGCAGCAACAGGGCGGTTGGCTACACCTTC. Translating gives CASSNRAVGYTF.